The clone carrying this TCR beta chain was recorded many times. The antigen is undetermined. The source material, RNA transcripts, was used to amplify TCR beta CDR3 regions. The HTBI primer set was used in a first-round RT-PCR of the TCR CDR3. In TCRdb, the multiplex PCR reads were re-called with MiXCR into one record per CDR3 protein. The sample gives around 450,000 distinct CDR3 sequences, around 16% of which show up once; around 7% is in the top ten. The data derive from a study of T cells in Graves' hyperthyroidism and ophthalmopathy. Findings of the study overall: The authors' 13 V-J model separated ophthalmopathy from stable hyperthyroidism.

Source material for PBMCs was more than 7.5 ml fresh peripheral blood. Per the germline V gene, CDR1 is DFQATT and CDR2 is SNEGSKA (reference sequence). V was cut by 2 bases and J by 0 bases, with 8 bases left in between. The CDR3 totals 14 residues. The rearrangement links TRBV20-1 to TRBJ1-3; tentative D call: TRBD1 (5 bases). The receptor was isolated from a young woman with Graves' hyperthyroidism. The sample was blood. CDR3 nucleotide sequence: TGCAGTGCTAGACCCAGGGCCTCTGGAAACACCATATATTTT. Its translation: CSARPRASGNTIYF.